Listed below are T cell receptor beta chains from one sample, sequenced in a study of Ad26.COV2.S vaccination and SARS-CoV-2 variants. TCRdb's copy holds only in-frame clones and misses some; the assay was immunoSEQ multiplex PCR. The sample lists 410,000 or so clones; approximately 90% were seen once. Sequencing used peripheral blood, obtained in a trial of Ad26.COV2.S vaccine versus placebo. Source of these receptors: a person aged 18 to 65 who received the Ad26.COV2.S COVID-19 vaccine or a placebo. The CDR3 runs from the conserved cysteine through the conserved F or W. D genes are given only for firm matches. Clone size is stated in some rows and not others, as once, few, many or a class when expanded.

J | size | D | V | DNA | CDR3
TRBJ2-2 | . | TRBD2 | TRBV6-5 | TGTGCCAGCAGCTCCGGACTAGCGAGCACCGGGGAGCTGTTTTTT | CASSSGLASTGELFF
TRBJ1-5 | once | . | TRBV7-9 | TGTGCCAGCAGCTTTTCGGGAATTAGTCAGCCCCAGCATTTT | CASSFSGISQPQHF
TRBJ1-4 | . | . | TRBV6-5 | TGTGCCAGCAGTTACTCGATGGTGTGGGGGAATGAAAAACTGTTTTTT | CASSYSMVWGNEKLFF
TRBJ2-1 | . | . | TRBV5-1 | TGCGCCAGCAGCTTGTGGGGAGGGGGGAATGAGCAGTTCTTC | CASSLWGGGNEQFF
TRBJ2-7 | . | TRBD1 | TRBV7-9 | TGTGCCAGCAGTCCGGACAGGCCGCGGTACGAGCAGTACTTC | CASSPDRPRYEQYF
TRBJ1-3 | . | . | TRBV2 | TGTGCCAGCAGTGTAACAGGGTTGTCTGGAAACACCATATATTTT | CASSVTGLSGNTIYF
TRBJ1-2 | . | . | TRBV7-6 | TGTGCCAGCAGCTTAGGGCAGGCCGACTATGGCTACACCTTC | CASSLGQADYGYTF
TRBJ2-1 | . | . | TRBV4-1 | TGCGCCAGCAGCGCCCACGCTTCCTACAATGAGCAGTTCTTC | CASSAHASYNEQFF
TRBJ2-2 | . | . | TRBV3-1/TRBV3-2 | TGTGCCAGCAGCCAACCGAGAGGGAACACCGGGGAGCTGTTTTTT | CASSQPRGNTGELFF
TRBJ2-3 | . | TRBD1 | TRBV7-6 | TGTGCCAGCAGCCCACAGGGGGCTCGGGCGGATACGCAGTATTTT | CASSPQGARADTQYF
TRBJ1-4 | . | . | TRBV7-9 | TGTGCCAGCATCAAGACGGGGGGTACAACTAATGAAAAACTGTTTTTT | CASIKTGGTTNEKLFF
TRBJ2-1 | . | TRBD2 | TRBV6-5 | TGTGCCAGCAGTTCGTCTAGCGGGGGGGAATACAATGAGCAGTTCTTC | CASSSSSGGEYNEQFF
TRBJ1-5 | . | TRBD1 | TRBV5-6 | TGTGCCAGCAGCTTGGCCAACAGGGGTGGTGGCAATCAGCCCCAGCATTTT | CASSLANRGGGNQPQHF
TRBJ2-7 | once | TRBD1 | TRBV28 | TGTGCCAGCAGTTTACGGGACAGCCTCTACGAGCAGTACTTC | CASSLRDSLYEQYF
TRBJ2-5 | . | . | TRBV5-6 | TGTGCCAGCAGCTTGTTCAATAACCAAGAGACCCAGTACTTC | CASSLFNNQETQYF
TRBJ2-5 | . | . | TRBV7-2 | TGTGCCAGCAGCTTAACTAGCTTTGAGACCCAGTACTTC | CASSLTSFETQYF
TRBJ1-2 | . | TRBD1 | TRBV25-1 | TGTGCCAGCAGTGCTCTAGGGACAGGAGTAAACTATGGCTACACCTTC | CASSALGTGVNYGYTF
TRBJ1-5 | . | TRBD1 | TRBV27 | TGTGCCAGCAGTCCTAGACAGGGGAATCAGCCCCAGCATTTT | CASSPRQGNQPQHF
TRBJ1-4 | . | . | TRBV5-8 | TGTGCCAGCAGCTTGGCCCGCGGACACCCTGCAACTAATGAAAAACTGTTTTTT | CASSLARGHPATNEKLFF
TRBJ2-1 | once | . | TRBV7-9 | TGTGCCAGCAGCCCCCGTCAGCGGCCCTACAATGAGCAGTTCTTC | CASSPRQRPYNEQFF
TRBJ2-1 | . | . | TRBV5-4 | TGTGCCAGCAGCTTAGTAAGGGGCTCCTACAATGAGCAGTTCTTC | CASSLVRGSYNEQFF
TRBJ1-2 | . | . | TRBV11-2 | TGTGCCAGCAGCTTAGGGAGGGGGGGGGCGGAGCCCCGATATGGCTACACCTTC | CASSLGRGGAEPRYGYTF
TRBJ1-2 | . | TRBD1 | TRBV29-1 | TGCAGCGTCGAAACGGACAGGGCCATCTATGGCTACACCTTC | CSVETDRAIYGYTF
TRBJ1-6 | . | . | TRBV30 | TGTGCCTGGAGTAGACAGAATAATTCACCCCTCCACTTT | CAWSRQNNSPLHF
TRBJ1-1 | . | . | TRBV19 | TGTGCCAGTAGTATCGGGAGGAACACTGAAGCTTTCTTT | CASSIGRNTEAFF
TRBJ1-2 | . | . | TRBV19 | TGTGCCAGTAGTAAACAACAGGGCGCGGCCACGGATCGCAGGCTTGGCTACACCTTC | CASSKQQGAATDRRLGYTF
TRBJ1-1 | . | . | TRBV30 | TGTGCCTTAACAGGGTTGGCCACTGAAGCTTTCTTT | CALTGLATEAFF
TRBJ2-3 | . | . | TRBV12-3/TRBV12-4 | TGTGCCAGCAGTTTAGATACAGATACGCAGTATTTT | CASSLDTDTQYF
TRBJ1-2 | . | . | TRBV30 | TGTGCCTGGAAAGGGCAGGGGTTCCCCTCCTATGGCTACACCTTC | CAWKGQGFPSYGYTF
TRBJ1-5 | . | . | TRBV5-4 | TGTGCCAGCAGCTTAGAGAGAGATCAGCCCCAGCATTTT | CASSLERDQPQHF
TRBJ1-1 | . | . | TRBV30 | TGTGCCTGGAGTGTAGGGACTGAAGCTTTCTTT | CAWSVGTEAFF
TRBJ2-1 | . | . | TRBV10-2 | TGCGCCAGCAGTGAGACAGCTAGCATTTACAATGAGCAGTTCTTC | CASSETASIYNEQFF
TRBJ1-3 | few | . | TRBV7-2 | TGTGCCAGCAGCTCAAGGGAACCTGGAAACACCATATATTTT | CASSSREPGNTIYF
TRBJ2-2 | . | TRBD1 | TRBV11-3 | TGTGCCAGCAGCTGGGCCGGGACAGGAAACACCGGGGAGCTGTTTTTT | CASSWAGTGNTGELFF
TRBJ1-3 | . | . | TRBV5-1 | TGCGCCAGCAGCTTGGATATCGGGGGCTTTGGAAACACCATATATTTT | CASSLDIGGFGNTIYF
TRBJ1-2 | . | . | TRBV18 | TGTGCCAGCTCCCCTGGGGGGGGGCTGGATGGCTACACCTTC | CASSPGGGLDGYTF
TRBJ2-6 | . | TRBD1 | TRBV19 | TGTGCCAGTAGTATGCGGACAGGGGGCTACTCTGGGGCCAACGTCCTGACTTTC | CASSMRTGGYSGANVLTF
TRBJ2-3 | . | . | TRBV30 | TGTGCCTGGAGTGTAGTGGGAGGACGGGCAGATACGCAGTATTTT | CAWSVVGGRADTQYF
TRBJ2-1 | . | . | TRBV6-4 | TGTGCCAGCAGTCATGGCGGGGACTACAATGAGCAGTTCTTC | CASSHGGDYNEQFF
TRBJ2-5 | . | TRBD1 | TRBV7-9 | TGTGCCAGCAGCCTCGACAGGGGAAAGGGGCGGGAGACCCAGTACTTC | CASSLDRGKGRETQYF
TRBJ2-1 | . | TRBD1 | TRBV19 | TGTGCCAGTACCAAAAGGCCGGGACAGGGTATGTATGAGCAGTTCTTC | CASTKRPGQGMYEQFF
TRBJ1-5 | . | TRBD1 | TRBV6-4 | TGTGCCAGCAGTGACTTCGGCCAAGGGACAGGGATAGGTCAGCCCCAGCATTTT | CASSDFGQGTGIGQPQHF
TRBJ1-3 | . | TRBD1 | TRBV28 | TGTGCGAGCCAAGGCCAGGGGGCGAGGGGAAACACCATATATTTT | CASQGQGARGNTIYF
TRBJ2-2 | . | . | TRBV6-5 | TGTGCCAGCAGTTCTCCCCGGGGGCCCCCCGGGGAGCTGTTTTTT | CASSSPRGPPGELFF
TRBJ2-3 | . | . | TRBV7-2 | TGTGCCAGCAGCTTATGGGGCGGGGCGACAGATACGCAGTATTTT | CASSLWGGATDTQYF
TRBJ1-2 | once | . | TRBV19 | TGTGCCAGTACCCCCTCAGGTCTGAACTATGGCTACACCTTC | CASTPSGLNYGYTF
TRBJ2-7 | . | . | TRBV2 | TGTGCCAGCTTGGTAGGACCAGGAACCTACGAGCAGTACTTC | CASLVGPGTYEQYF
TRBJ2-5 | . | TRBD1 | TRBV5-5 | TGTGCCAGCAGCTTCGGGGACAGGGGGCTTCGTGGAGAGACCCAGTACTTC | CASSFGDRGLRGETQYF
TRBJ2-1 | . | . | TRBV7-9 | TGTGCCAGCAGCCCTAACAGATACCAAAGCTCCTACAATGAGCAGTTCTTC | CASSPNRYQSSYNEQFF
TRBJ1-2 | . | . | TRBV7-8 | TGTGCCAGCAGCTTGGGGGGGAAAGGCCTATCGGGCTACACCTTC | CASSLGGKGLSGYTF
TRBJ2-3 | . | . | TRBV24-1 | TGTGCCACCAGTGATTTTCCCTGGGCAGACACAGATACGCAGTATTTT | CATSDFPWADTDTQYF
TRBJ2-5 | . | TRBD2 | TRBV28 | TGTGCCAGCAGTTCTTGGACTAGCGGGGGGCCCGAGGCGGAGACCCAGTACTTC | CASSSWTSGGPEAETQYF
TRBJ1-1 | . | . | TRBV6-5 | TGTGCCAGCAGTTACTCATGGGGGCTCCGGAACACTGAAGCTTTCTTT | CASSYSWGLRNTEAFF
TRBJ2-7 | once | . | TRBV7-9 | TGTGCCAGCAGCTTATCCGGTGAGCAGTACTTC | CASSLSGEQYF
TRBJ2-5 | . | . | TRBV3-1/TRBV3-2 | TGTGCCAGCAGCCACGAATCACAAGAGACCCAGTACTTC | CASSHESQETQYF
TRBJ2-1 | once | TRBD2 | TRBV7-6 | TGTGCCAGCAGCTCGTCTAGCGGGGGGCCCAACAATGAGCAGTTCTTC | CASSSSSGGPNNEQFF
TRBJ2-7 | . | . | TRBV21-1 | TGTGCCAGCAGCCTCCCGACCGGGACTAGCGGGGGGAACCACTACGAGCAGTACTTC | CASSLPTGTSGGNHYEQYF
TRBJ2-2 | . | . | TRBV19 | TGTGCCAGTAGTACCCCGGGACACGACACCGGGGAGCTGTTTTTT | CASSTPGHDTGELFF
TRBJ2-3 | . | . | TRBV6-5 | TGTGCCAGCAGTTCTCGGGACCATGACACAGATACGCAGTATTTT | CASSSRDHDTDTQYF